Listed below are T cell receptor beta chains from one sample, sequenced in a study of blood T cells in healthy people across ages. MiXCR, run by TCRdb on the 5' RACE reads, gives a single entry per CDR3 protein. The sample has under 850,000 distinct CDR3 sequences; roughly 34% are singletons. Sequenced: blood. Receptor source: a young man in good health. The CDR3 runs from the conserved cysteine through the conserved F or W. Fields, in order: D gene, clone size, V gene, J gene, CDR3 protein, CDR3 DNA. The D gene is left open where the match is weak. Size tells how often a clone was seen (once, few, many) or the class of an expanded clone, and some rows leave it out.

-,few,TRBV7-6,TRBJ1-1,CASSTNGGNTEAFF,TGTGCCAGCAGCACAAACGGGGGGAACACTGAAGCTTTCTTT
TRBD1,few,TRBV7-9,TRBJ2-7,CASSLGGTGEHEQYF,TGTGCCAGCAGCTTAGGAGGGACAGGGGAGCACGAGCAGTACTTC
-,-,TRBV12-3/TRBV12-4,TRBJ1-1,CASSPVPGGTEAFF,TGTGCCAGCAGCCCTGTCCCTGGGGGGACTGAAGCTTTCTTT
-,many,TRBV4-3,TRBJ2-3,CASSQPGLKGPDTQYF,TGCGCCAGCAGCCAGCCCGGACTAAAGGGTCCAGATACGCAGTATTTT
TRBD2,few,TRBV6-2/TRBV6-3,TRBJ2-7,CASSGLASYEQYF,TGTGCCAGCAGCGGACTAGCGAGTTACGAGCAGTACTTC
-,medium-sized,TRBV29-1,TRBJ2-1,CSVERRDNEQFF,TGCAGCGTTGAAAGGAGGGACAATGAGCAGTTCTTC
-,few,TRBV6-2/TRBV6-3,TRBJ2-1,CAISPPASGADEQFF,TGTGCCATCAGTCCACCTGCTTCTGGCGCCGACGAGCAGTTCTTC
-,-,TRBV15,TRBJ1-5,CATSGKTISNQPQHF,TGTGCCACCAGCGGCAAGACCATTAGCAATCAGCCCCAGCATTTT
-,-,TRBV6-5,TRBJ2-3,CASSYVADTQYF,TGTGCCAGCAGTTACGTTGCAGATACGCAGTATTTT
TRBD1,-,TRBV19,TRBJ1-2,CASIPGQGDYGYTF,TGTGCCAGCATACCGGGACAGGGAGACTATGGCTACACCTTC
TRBD2,-,TRBV2,TRBJ2-7,CASGGYEQYF,TGTGCTTCGGGGGGCTACGAGCAGTACTTC
-,-,TRBV7-6,TRBJ2-3,CASSLGLGRIPSTDTQYF,TGTGCCAGCAGCCTCGGTTTAGGGCGGATCCCTAGCACAGATACGCAGTATTTT
TRBD1,-,TRBV12-3/TRBV12-4,TRBJ2-5,CASSSLTGKRRETQYF,TGTGCCAGCAGTTCGTTGACAGGGAAGAGACGAGAGACCCAGTACTTC
-,-,TRBV5-1,TRBJ2-3,CASSEMESSPDAQYF,TGCGCCAGCAGCGAAATGGAATCCAGCCCAGATGCGCAGTATTTT
-,-,TRBV6-6,TRBJ2-7,CASSPPGESKYF,TGTGCCAGCAGTCCCCCGGGGGAATCAAAGTACTTC
TRBD1,-,TRBV6-5,TRBJ1-2,CASSYKGGGYYGYTF,TGTGCCAGCAGTTACAAAGGGGGCGGGTACTATGGCTACACCTTC
-,-,TRBV7-2,TRBJ1-1,CASSVQGHTEAFF,TGTGCCAGCAGCGTACAGGGTCACACTGAAGCTTTCTTT
-,few,TRBV19,TRBJ1-1,CASSPTLDTEAFF,TGTGCCAGTAGTCCCACACTTGACACTGAAGCTTTCTTT
TRBD2,-,TRBV20-1,TRBJ2-5,CSGKRGNQETQYF,TGCAGTGGGAAGCGGGGGAACCAAGAGACCCAGTACTTC
TRBD1,-,TRBV24-1,TRBJ2-5,CATSAAGQGLSETQYF,TGTGCCACCAGTGCCGCGGGACAGGGGTTATCGGAGACCCAGTACTTC
TRBD1,many,TRBV7-2,TRBJ1-2,CASSLVTGQGATRYTF,TGTGCCAGCAGCTTAGTTACGGGACAGGGGGCAACGCGCTACACCTTC
-,many,TRBV20-1,TRBJ2-5,CSARLEETQYF,TGCAGTGCTAGGCTGGAGGAGACCCAGTACTTC
-,few,TRBV7-2,TRBJ2-7,CASSSRDDRSYEQYF,TGTGCCAGCAGCTCCCGGGACGACCGCTCCTACGAGCAGTACTTC
TRBD2,-,TRBV7-9,TRBJ2-3,CASSSGLAGVPEYF,TGTGCCAGCAGCTCCGGACTAGCGGGAGTCCCAGAGTATTTT
-,-,TRBV4-1,TRBJ1-2,CASSESGPGYGYTF,TGCGCCAGCAGCGAATCGGGGCCCGGATATGGCTACACCTTC
-,-,TRBV27,TRBJ2-7,CASSLRPPDGVGEQYF,TGTGCCAGCAGTTTACGGCCTCCCGACGGGGTAGGCGAGCAGTACTTC